This T cell receptor beta chain was found in a study of long-term antiretroviral therapy in people with HIV. Run at survey level, the immunoSEQ assay was version v3.0. Measured with immunoSEQ multiplex PCR; TCRdb has only the in-frame clones, and not every one. The sample lists about 28,000 clones; 84% were seen once. Study conclusions and caveats: The data indicate that diversity increased after ART but remained below transplant donor controls.

About this clone: Its cognate antigen is unknown.

V dropped 6 bases and J dropped 1 base, with 9 bases sitting between them. The germline gives CDR1 MNHEY, CDR2 SMNVEV (reference sequence). The CDR3 runs to 13 residues. The TCR was taken from a man aged 18 to 30 with HIV. The chain links TRBV27 to TRBJ1-1, with D perhaps matching TRBD1 (5 bases). The starting material was unsorted PBMCs, obtained 0.4 years after starting antiretroviral therapy. The CDR3 sequence: CASSLRENTEAFF. In nucleotides, the CDR3 is TGTGCCAGCAGCCTCAGGGAGAACACTGAAGCTTTCTTT.